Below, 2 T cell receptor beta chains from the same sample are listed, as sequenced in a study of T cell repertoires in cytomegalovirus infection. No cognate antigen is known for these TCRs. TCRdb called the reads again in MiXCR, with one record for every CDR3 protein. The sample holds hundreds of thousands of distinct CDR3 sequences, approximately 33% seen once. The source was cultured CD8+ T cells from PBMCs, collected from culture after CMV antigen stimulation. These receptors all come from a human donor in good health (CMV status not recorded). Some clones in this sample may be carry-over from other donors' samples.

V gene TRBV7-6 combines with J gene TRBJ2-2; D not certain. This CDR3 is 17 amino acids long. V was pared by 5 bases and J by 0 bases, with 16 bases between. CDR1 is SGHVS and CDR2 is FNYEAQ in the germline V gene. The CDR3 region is CASSLPKYGSNTGELFF. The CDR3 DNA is TGTGCCAGCAGCCTTCCGAAGTACGGTTCGAACACCGGGGAGCTGTTTTTT.

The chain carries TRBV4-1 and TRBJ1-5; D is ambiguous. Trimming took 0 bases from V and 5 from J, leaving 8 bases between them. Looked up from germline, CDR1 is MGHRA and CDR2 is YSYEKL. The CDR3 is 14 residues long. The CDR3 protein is CASSQEGYYQPQHF. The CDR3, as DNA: TGCGCCAGCAGCCAAGAGGGGTATTATCAGCCCCAGCATTTT.